Described below is a single T cell receptor (beta chain) sequence and its context. Its antigen remains unknown. Collection occurred without any documented infections or immune events in donors. The sample belongs to a study of identifying expanded T cells in peripheral blood. TCRdb keeps only in-frame clones here, not all; method: immunoSEQ multiplex PCR. The sample includes around 56,000 clones, about four fifths of them seen just once. Points from the study as a whole: About 1.2 clones differed between technical replicates, versus approximately 17 and 20 over time.

The length of the CDR3 is 13 residues. Germline V gene sequence: CDR1 SGHNT, CDR2 YYREEE (reference sequence). With 5 bases removed from V and 6 bases from J, the gap between germline ends came to 15 bases. The sample taken for sequencing was blood. This rearrangement joins TRBV5-4 to TRBJ2-7, with a tentative D call TRBD1 (5 bases). The TCR comes from a person between 18 and 70 years old in good health. The CDR3 loop is CASRRSQGGEQYF. CDR3 DNA: TGTGCCAGCAGACGGAGTCAGGGTGGCGAGCAGTACTTC.